Sequencing of this T cell receptor (beta chain) was carried out in a study of blood T cell repertoires in COVID-19 (dated by TCRdb to 2019 to 2021). Broadly, across the study: Collaborator samples came from the United States, Italy and Spain and covered acute and convalescent phases of COVID-19. The material from the prospective study consisted of cDNA or gDNA derived from T cells, B-cell-depleted T cells, or PBMCs. Subjects who had been exposed to COVID-19, were actively infected with it, or had recovered from it provided the deeply sampled blood TCRbeta repertoires that made up the dataset. A freely available public database, intended as a resource for researchers studying the immune response to SARS-CoV-2, is where the repertoires were released. The samples were drawn from two sources: the first 160 participants of the ongoing ImmuneRACE study, and fewer than 1,500 subjects contributed by 6 global collaborators. The sample metadata nearly always contained a de-identified subject ID, COVID-19 status, age in years and sex. Where available, HLA class I and class II types were obtained from metadata supplied by the sample provider rather than from assay-based typing.

Results the study describes overall, beyond this receptor: Clinical and demographic metadata were provided uncurated, with the amount varying by source and participant.

Sequences GTSNPN (CDR1) and SVGIG (CDR2) are obtained from the germline V gene (reference sequence). Trimming takes 7 bases off V and 7 bases off J; junction bases not matched to a gene: 11. The CDR3 has 14 amino acids, counting the end cysteine and phenylalanine. Only the CDR3 region is kept as DNA, spanning 42 bases read in frame from base 1. Each collaborating institution followed its own protocols to collect whole blood in K2EDTA tubes. For TCRbeta analysis, collaborators shipped samples in one of three forms: frozen whole blood, isolated PBMCs, or DNA extracted from either of those sample types. The table lists this clone with a count of one. The antigen this receptor binds is unknown. Within one base of it there is no much larger clone, and no base qualities were kept. The immunoSEQ Assay, a bias-controlled multiplex PCR, was used to amplify TCRbeta CDR3 regions from genomic DNA. The authors' analysis ran thus. Within the assay, amplification of reference gene primers was used to estimate how many nucleated cells each sample contained. To quantify the absolute abundance of each unique TCRbeta CDR3 rearrangement, sequence reads were collapsed and filtered. For each sample, productive Simpson clonality was calculated by taking the square root of Simpson's diversity index across productive rearrangements. Drawn from immuneACCESS, this table holds only the in-frame rearrangements with V and J called that TCRdb kept. Clones are partly lost; checked studies trace under half to an unresolved V gene and leave the rest unexplained. From that table come the V and J calls and clone size; the DNA was used to work out D and trimming. In all, the sample holds about 280,000 clones, and 75% to 90% of those were seen once. In total, the top ten clones hold approximately 2% of the sample.

The receptor's source is a man aged 50 or older with acute or convalescent COVID-19. The rearranged chain carries TRBV30 and TRBJ2-1; TRBD2 fits 9 bases in the junction. The specimen was peripheral blood. The DNA sequence is given as TGTGCCTCAACCCCCCAGCGGGGGGAAAATGAGCAGTTCTTC. Its coded protein is CASTPQRGENEQFF.